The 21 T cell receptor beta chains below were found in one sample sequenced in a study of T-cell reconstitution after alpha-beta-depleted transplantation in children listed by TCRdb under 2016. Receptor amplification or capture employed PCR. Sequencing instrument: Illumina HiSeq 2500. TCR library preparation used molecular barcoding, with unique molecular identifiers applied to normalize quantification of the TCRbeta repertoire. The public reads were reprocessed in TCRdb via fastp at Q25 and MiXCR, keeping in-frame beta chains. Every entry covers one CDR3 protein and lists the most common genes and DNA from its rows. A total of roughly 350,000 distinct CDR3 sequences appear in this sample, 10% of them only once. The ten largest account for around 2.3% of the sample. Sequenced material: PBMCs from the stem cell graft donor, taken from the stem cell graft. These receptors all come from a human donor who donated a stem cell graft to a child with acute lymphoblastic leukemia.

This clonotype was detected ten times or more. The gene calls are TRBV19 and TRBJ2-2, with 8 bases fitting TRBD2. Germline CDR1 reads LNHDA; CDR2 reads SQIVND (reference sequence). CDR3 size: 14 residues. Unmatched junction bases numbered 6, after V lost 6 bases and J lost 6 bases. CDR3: CASSKGLVPGELFF. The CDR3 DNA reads TGTGCCAGTAGCAAGGGACTAGTCCCCGGGGAGCTGTTTTTT.

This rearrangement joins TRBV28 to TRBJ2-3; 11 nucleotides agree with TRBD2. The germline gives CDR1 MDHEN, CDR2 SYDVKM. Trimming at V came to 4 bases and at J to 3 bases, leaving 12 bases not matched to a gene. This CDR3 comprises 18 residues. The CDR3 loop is CASSSPLTSGSVTDTQYF. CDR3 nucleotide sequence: TGTGCCAGCAGTTCGCCCTTAACTAGCGGGAGTGTGACAGATACGCAGTATTTT.

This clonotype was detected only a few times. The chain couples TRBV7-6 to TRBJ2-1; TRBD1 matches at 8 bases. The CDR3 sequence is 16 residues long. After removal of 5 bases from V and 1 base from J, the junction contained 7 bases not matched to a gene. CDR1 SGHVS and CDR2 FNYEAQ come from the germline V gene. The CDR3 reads CASSPGQGTSYNEQFF. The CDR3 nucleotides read TGTGCCAGCAGCCCCGGACAGGGAACATCCTACAATGAGCAGTTCTTC.

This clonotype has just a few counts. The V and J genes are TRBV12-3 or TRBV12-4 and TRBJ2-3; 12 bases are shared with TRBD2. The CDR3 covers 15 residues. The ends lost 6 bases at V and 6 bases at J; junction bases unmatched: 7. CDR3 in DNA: TGTGCCAGCAGCCCCCCTAGCGGGAGGGTGGATACGCAGTATTTT. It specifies CASSPPSGRVDTQYF.

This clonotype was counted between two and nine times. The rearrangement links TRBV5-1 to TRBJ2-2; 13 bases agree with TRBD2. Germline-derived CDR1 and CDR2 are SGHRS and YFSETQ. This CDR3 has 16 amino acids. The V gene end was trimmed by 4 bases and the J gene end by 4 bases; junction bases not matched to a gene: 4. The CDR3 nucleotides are TGCGCCAGCAGCCACGGACTAGCGGGAGCCACCGGGGAGCTGTTTTTT. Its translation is CASSHGLAGATGELFF.

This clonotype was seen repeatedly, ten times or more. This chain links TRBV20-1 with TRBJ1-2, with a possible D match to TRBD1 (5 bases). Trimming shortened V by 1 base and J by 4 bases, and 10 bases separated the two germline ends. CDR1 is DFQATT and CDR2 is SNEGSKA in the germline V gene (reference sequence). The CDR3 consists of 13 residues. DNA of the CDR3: TGCAGTGCTAGAGTGGGGGGAGGCTATGGCTACACCTTC. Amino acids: CSARVGGGYGYTF.

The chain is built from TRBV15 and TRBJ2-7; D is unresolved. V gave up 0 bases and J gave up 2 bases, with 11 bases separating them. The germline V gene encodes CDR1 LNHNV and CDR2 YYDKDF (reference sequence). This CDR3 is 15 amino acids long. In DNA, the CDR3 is TGTGCCACCAGCAGAGATAAGGATGCCCCCTACGAGCAGTACTTC. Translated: CATSRDKDAPYEQYF.

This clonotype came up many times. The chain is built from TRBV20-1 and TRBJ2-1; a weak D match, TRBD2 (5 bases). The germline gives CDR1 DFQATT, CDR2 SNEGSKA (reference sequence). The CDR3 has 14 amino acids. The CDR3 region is CRPDHSESYNEQFF. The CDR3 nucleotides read TGCAGGCCCGATCATAGCGAGTCCTACAATGAGCAGTTCTTC.

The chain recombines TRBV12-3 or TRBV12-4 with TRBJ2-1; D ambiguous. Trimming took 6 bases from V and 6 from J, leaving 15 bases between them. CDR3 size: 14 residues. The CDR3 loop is CASRKLRWANEQFF. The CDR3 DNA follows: TGTGCCAGCAGGAAGCTCAGGTGGGCCAATGAGCAGTTCTTC.

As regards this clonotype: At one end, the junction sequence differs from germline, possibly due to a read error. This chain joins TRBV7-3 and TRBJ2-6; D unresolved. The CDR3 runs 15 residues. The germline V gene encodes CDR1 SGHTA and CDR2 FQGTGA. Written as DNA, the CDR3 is TGTGCCAGCAGCCTAACATCGGCTGGGGCCAACGTCCTGACTTTC. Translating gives CASSLTSAGANVLTF.

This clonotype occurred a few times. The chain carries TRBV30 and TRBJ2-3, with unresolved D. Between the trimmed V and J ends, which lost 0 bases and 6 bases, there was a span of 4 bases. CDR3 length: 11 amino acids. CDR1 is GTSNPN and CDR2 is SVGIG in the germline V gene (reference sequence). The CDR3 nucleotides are TGTGCCTGGAGTGTACGGGATACGCAGTATTTT. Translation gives CAWSVRDTQYF.

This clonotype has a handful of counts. The CDR3 protein is CSATTGPSYEQYF. Written as DNA, the CDR3 is TGCAGTGCTACGACAGGCCCTTCCTACGAGCAGTACTTC. This chain links TRBV20-1 with TRBJ2-7; tentative D call: TRBD1 (6 bases). Germline loops: CDR1 DFQATT, CDR2 SNEGSKA (reference sequence). This CDR3 spans 13 amino acids. The V and J ends lost 4 bases and 1 base respectively, with 11 bases between them.

This CDR3 reads CSVDGGRSSYNEQFF. The CDR3 nucleotides read TGCAGCGTTGACGGCGGAAGGAGCTCCTACAATGAGCAGTTCTTC. The rearrangement uses TRBV29-1 and TRBJ2-1, with unresolved D. The CDR3 consists of 15 residues. Germline CDR1 is SQVTM and CDR2 is ANQGSEA. With 3 bases removed from V and 0 bases from J, the gap between germline ends came to 12 bases.

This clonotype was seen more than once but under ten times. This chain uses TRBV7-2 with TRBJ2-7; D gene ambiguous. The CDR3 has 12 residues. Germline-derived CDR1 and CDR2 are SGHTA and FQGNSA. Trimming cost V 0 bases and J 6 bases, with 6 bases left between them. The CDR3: CASSLAGREQYF. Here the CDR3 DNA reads TGTGCCAGCAGCTTAGCCGGGCGCGAGCAGTACTTC.

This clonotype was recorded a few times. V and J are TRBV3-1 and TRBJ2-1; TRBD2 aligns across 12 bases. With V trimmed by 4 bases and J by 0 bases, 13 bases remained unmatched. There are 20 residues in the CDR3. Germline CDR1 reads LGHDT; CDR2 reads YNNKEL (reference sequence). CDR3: CASSPKGGLAGQSSYNEQFF. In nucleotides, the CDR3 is TGTGCCAGCAGCCCCAAAGGGGGACTAGCGGGCCAAAGCTCCTACAATGAGCAGTTCTTC.

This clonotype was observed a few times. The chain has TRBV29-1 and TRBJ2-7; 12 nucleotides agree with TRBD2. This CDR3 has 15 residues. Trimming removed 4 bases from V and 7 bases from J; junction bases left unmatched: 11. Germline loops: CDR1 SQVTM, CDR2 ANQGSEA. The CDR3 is CSVGTRLAGAGEQYF. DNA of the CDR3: TGCAGCGTTGGGACTAGACTAGCGGGAGCGGGGGAGCAGTACTTC.

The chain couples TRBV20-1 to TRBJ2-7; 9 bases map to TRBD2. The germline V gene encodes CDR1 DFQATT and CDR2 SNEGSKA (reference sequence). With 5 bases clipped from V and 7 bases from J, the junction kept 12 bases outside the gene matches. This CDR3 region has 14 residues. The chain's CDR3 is CSAASSGSYEEQYF. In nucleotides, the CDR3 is TGCAGTGCTGCCAGTAGCGGGAGCTATGAGGAGCAGTACTTC.

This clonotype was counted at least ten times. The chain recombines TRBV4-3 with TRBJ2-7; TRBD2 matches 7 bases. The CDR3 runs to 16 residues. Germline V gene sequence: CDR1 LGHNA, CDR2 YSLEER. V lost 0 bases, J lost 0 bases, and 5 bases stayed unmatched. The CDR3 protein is CASSQEGGTASYEQYF. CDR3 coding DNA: TGCGCCAGCAGCCAAGAGGGGGGGACGGCCTCCTACGAGCAGTACTTC.

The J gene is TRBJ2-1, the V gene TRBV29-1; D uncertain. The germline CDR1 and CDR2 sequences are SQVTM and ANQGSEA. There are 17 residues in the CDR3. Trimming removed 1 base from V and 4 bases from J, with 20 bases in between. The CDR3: CSVEAGWGSLGYNEQFF. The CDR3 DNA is TGCAGCGTTGAAGCCGGGTGGGGTTCCTTAGGGTACAATGAGCAGTTCTTC.

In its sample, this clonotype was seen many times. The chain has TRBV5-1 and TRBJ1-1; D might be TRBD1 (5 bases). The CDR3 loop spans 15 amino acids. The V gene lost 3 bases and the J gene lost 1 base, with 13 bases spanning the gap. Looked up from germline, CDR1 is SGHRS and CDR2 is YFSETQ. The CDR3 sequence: CASSSGDVRNTEAFF. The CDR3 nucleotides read TGCGCCAGCAGCTCGGGGGACGTCAGGAACACTGAAGCTTTCTTT.

CDR3 loop: CASSQPGAHTEAFF. The CDR3 DNA is TGCGCCAGCAGCCAACCAGGGGCACACACTGAAGCTTTCTTT. This chain links TRBV4-1 with TRBJ1-1; a weak D match, TRBD1 (6 bases). Germline V lookup: CDR1 MGHRA, CDR2 YSYEKL. V was shortened by 2 bases and J by 3 bases, with 10 bases between the two germline ends. CDR3 length: 14 residues.